This is a list of T cell receptor beta chains from one sample in a study of shared clonotypes between healthy human individuals. The repertoire was sequenced with immunoSEQ multiplex PCR; TCRdb's copy has only in-frame clones and lacks some. Counted here are hundreds of thousands of clones, roughly 70% occurring once; the ten biggest clones make up 10%. Sequenced sample: memory CD4+ T cells sorted from blood. The receptors shown here come from a man aged 25-45 years in good health. Both conserved end residues are part of each CDR3. The D gene is left open where the match is weak. Some rows have no size entry. The others give once, few or many, or a class for an expanded clone.

clone_size	d_call	v_call	j_call	cdr3_nt	cdr3_aa
NA	NA	TRBV6-1	TRBJ2-5	TGTGCCAGCGCAGCAGGGCCCGACCAAGAGACCCAGTACTTC	CASAAGPDQETQYF
NA	TRBD1	TRBV10-2	TRBJ2-7	TGCGCCAGCAGTCATACAGGGGAGCCCTACAGCGAGCAGTACTTC	CASSHTGEPYSEQYF
NA	NA	TRBV5-1	TRBJ1-5	TGCGCCAGCAGCTTGCGGGGGGGCAATCAGCCCCAGCATTTT	CASSLRGGNQPQHF
NA	TRBD2	TRBV7-9	TRBJ2-6	TGTGCCAGCAGCTTCTATCTAGCGGGCTCCTCTGGGGCCAACGTCCTGACTTTC	CASSFYLAGSSGANVLTF
few	NA	TRBV30	TRBJ2-2	TGTGCCTGTCAGGGTGGGGGAACCGGGGAGCTGTTTTTT	CACQGGGTGELFF
once	NA	TRBV18	TRBJ1-1	TGTGCCAGCTCACCCCCTTTTTTGACTGAAGCTTTCTTT	CASSPPFLTEAFF
NA	NA	TRBV18	TRBJ1-4	TGTGCCAGCTCACCCGAGGGTATGGGGAATGAAAAACTGTTTTTT	CASSPEGMGNEKLFF
NA	TRBD1	TRBV15	TRBJ2-5	TGTGCCACCAGCAGGGGTCTTGGGACAGGGGAGGAGACCCAGTACTTC	CATSRGLGTGEETQYF
NA	NA	TRBV4-1	TRBJ2-3	TGCGCCAGCAGCCAAGATAGGAATAGCCCCAGAGATACGCAGTATTTT	CASSQDRNSPRDTQYF
NA	NA	TRBV2	TRBJ1-3	TGTGCCAGCAGTGCGCTGGAGGGAAACACCATATATTTT	CASSALEGNTIYF
few	TRBD1	TRBV10-3	TRBJ2-5	TGTGCCATCAGTGAGTCGAAACAGGGGGGCTACGAGACCCAGTACTTC	CAISESKQGGYETQYF
NA	TRBD1	TRBV7-2	TRBJ2-5	TGTGCCAGCAGCTCCCGAACCCGACAGGGCGGGGAGACCCAGTACTTC	CASSSRTRQGGETQYF
NA	TRBD1	TRBV15	TRBJ2-7	TGTGCCACCAGCCCGGACAGGGGCCTTACCTACGAGCAGTACTTC	CATSPDRGLTYEQYF
many	NA	TRBV6-6	TRBJ2-1	TGTGCCAGCAGTTACATGCGTAGATCTTACAATGAGCAGTTCTTC	CASSYMRRSYNEQFF
few	NA	TRBV6-1	TRBJ1-5	TGTGCCAGCAGTGCCGAGGACAATCAGCCCCAGCATTTT	CASSAEDNQPQHF
few	TRBD2	TRBV5-4	TRBJ2-4	TGTGCCAGCAGCTTTCTTAGGGCGGGAGACGCCAAAAACATTCAGTACTTC	CASSFLRAGDAKNIQYF
once	TRBD1	TRBV5-1	TRBJ2-5	TGCGCCAGCAGCTTCGCCGGGACAGGGGGAGAGACCCAGTACTTC	CASSFAGTGGETQYF
NA	NA	TRBV28	TRBJ2-3	TGTGCCAGCAGAAACCGGGACAACGCCTTGGGGACTAATACAGATACGCAGTATTTT	CASRNRDNALGTNTDTQYF
NA	NA	TRBV28	TRBJ1-5	TGTGCCAGCAGCCATGGACGGGAGAATCAGCCCCAGCATTTT	CASSHGRENQPQHF
NA	TRBD2	TRBV5-4	TRBJ2-1	TGTGCCAGCAGCAACAAGGGACTAGCGGGAGGGAGCTCCTACAATGAGCAGTTCTTC	CASSNKGLAGGSSYNEQFF
NA	TRBD2	TRBV30	TRBJ2-5	TGTGCCTGGAGTGGACTAGCGGGAGGGGGCCAGTACTTC	CAWSGLAGGGQYF
once	NA	TRBV2	TRBJ1-1	TGTGCCAGCACCTCCCAGGGACCGGGTGAAGCTTTCTTT	CASTSQGPGEAFF
NA	TRBD1	TRBV4-1	TRBJ2-2	TGCGCCAGCAGCCATTACACGGGACAGAGGGGACCCGGGGAGCTGTTTTTT	CASSHYTGQRGPGELFF
NA	NA	TRBV6-5	TRBJ2-7	TGTGCCAGCAGTTATGGGTCAGGTCTTTCCTACGAGCAGTACTTC	CASSYGSGLSYEQYF
NA	TRBD1	TRBV5-1	TRBJ2-2	TGCGCCAGCAGCTTGGGGACAGGACAAAACACCGGGGAGCTGTTTTTT	CASSLGTGQNTGELFF
NA	NA	TRBV30	TRBJ2-7	TGTGCCTGGAGGTGGGGGGACAGAGGCTACGAGCAGTACTTC	CAWRWGDRGYEQYF
NA	NA	TRBV4-1	TRBJ1-1	TGCGCCAGCAGCCCCCCAAGGGTTCAATCTGAAGCTTTCTTT	CASSPPRVQSEAFF
many	NA	TRBV19	TRBJ2-3	TGTGCCAGTAGTAACCCTCCTAGGGGCGTCGCGTATTTT	CASSNPPRGVAYF
NA	NA	TRBV5-8	TRBJ2-1	TGTGCCAGCAGCTTTGGGGACGTCTACAATGAGCAGTTCTTC	CASSFGDVYNEQFF
few	NA	TRBV28	TRBJ1-1	TGTGCCAGCAGTTTTGGATACACTGAAGCTTTCTTT	CASSFGYTEAFF
NA	NA	TRBV25-1	TRBJ1-1	TGTGCCAGCGCAGGGACCACCTACACTGAAGCTTTCTTT	CASAGTTYTEAFF
NA	NA	TRBV7-8	TRBJ1-1	TGTGCCAGCAGCCCCCAATTAGGAGGATACACTGAAGCTTTCTTT	CASSPQLGGYTEAFF
NA	TRBD1	TRBV5-1	TRBJ1-2	TGCGCCAGCAGCTCACCGGGACAGGGGGCAGGTGGCTACACCTTC	CASSSPGQGAGGYTF
few	NA	TRBV18	TRBJ1-4	TGTGCCAGCTCACCCTTTTCTGACAGAAATAATGAAAAACTGTTTTTT	CASSPFSDRNNEKLFF
once	TRBD2	TRBV5-4	TRBJ2-1	TGTGCCAGCAGTCTAACTAGCGTACTCAATGAGCAGTTCTTC	CASSLTSVLNEQFF
few	NA	TRBV19	TRBJ1-5	TGTGCCAGTAGTGGGATTAGGGAAGGGGGCAATCAGCCCCAGCATTTT	CASSGIREGGNQPQHF
NA	NA	TRBV11-3	TRBJ2-2	TGTGCCAGCACCTTCAGTGGGACCGGGGAGCTGTTTTTT	CASTFSGTGELFF
once	NA	TRBV2	TRBJ2-4	TGTGCCAGCGCGGCGGAGATCAAAAACATTCAGTACTTC	CASAAEIKNIQYF